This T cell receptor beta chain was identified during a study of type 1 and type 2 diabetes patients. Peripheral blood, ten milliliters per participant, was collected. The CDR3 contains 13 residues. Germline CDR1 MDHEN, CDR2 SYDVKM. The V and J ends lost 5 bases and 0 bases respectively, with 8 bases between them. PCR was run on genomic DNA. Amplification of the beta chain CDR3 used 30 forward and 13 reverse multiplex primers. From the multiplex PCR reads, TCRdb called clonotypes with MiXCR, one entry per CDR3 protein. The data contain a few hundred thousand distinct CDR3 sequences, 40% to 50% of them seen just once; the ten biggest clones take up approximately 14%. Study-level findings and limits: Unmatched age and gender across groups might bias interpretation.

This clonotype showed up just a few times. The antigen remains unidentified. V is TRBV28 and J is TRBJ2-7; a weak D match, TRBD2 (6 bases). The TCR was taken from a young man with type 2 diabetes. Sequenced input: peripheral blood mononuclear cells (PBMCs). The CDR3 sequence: CASSAGNSYEQYF. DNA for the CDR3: TGTGCCAGCAGTGCGGGGAACTCCTACGAGCAGTACTTC.